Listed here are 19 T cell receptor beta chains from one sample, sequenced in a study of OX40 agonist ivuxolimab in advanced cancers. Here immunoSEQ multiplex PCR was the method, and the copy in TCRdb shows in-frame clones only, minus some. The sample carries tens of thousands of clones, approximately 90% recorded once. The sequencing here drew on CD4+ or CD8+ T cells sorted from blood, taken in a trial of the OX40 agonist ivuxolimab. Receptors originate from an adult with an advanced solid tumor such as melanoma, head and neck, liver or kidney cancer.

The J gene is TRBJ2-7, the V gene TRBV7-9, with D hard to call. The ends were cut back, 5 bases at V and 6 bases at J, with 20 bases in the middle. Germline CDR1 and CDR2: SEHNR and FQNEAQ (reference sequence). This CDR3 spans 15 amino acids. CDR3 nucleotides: TGTGCCAGCAGCCCCTCCCCGGGCGAAGGGCTCGAGCAGTACTTC. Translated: CASSPSPGEGLEQYF. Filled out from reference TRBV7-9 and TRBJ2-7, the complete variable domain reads DTGVSQNPRHKITKRGQNVTFRCDPISEHNRLYWYRQTLGQGPEFLTYFQNEAQLEKSRLLSDRFSAERPKGSFSTLEIQRTEQGDSAMYLCASSPSPGEGLEQYFGPGTRLTVT.

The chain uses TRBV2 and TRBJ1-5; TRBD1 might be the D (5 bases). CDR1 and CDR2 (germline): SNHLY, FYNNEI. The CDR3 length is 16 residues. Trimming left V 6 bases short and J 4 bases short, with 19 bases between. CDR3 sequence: CASRGALRRGNQPQHF. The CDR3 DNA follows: TGTGCCAGCAGAGGGGCCCTAAGGAGGGGAAATCAGCCCCAGCATTTT.

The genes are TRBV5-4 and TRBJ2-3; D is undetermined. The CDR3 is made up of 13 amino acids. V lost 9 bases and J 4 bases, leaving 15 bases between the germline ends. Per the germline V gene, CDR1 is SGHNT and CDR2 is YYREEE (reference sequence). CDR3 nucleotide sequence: TGTGCCATCTACGCGGAGATCCCAGATACGCAGTATTTT. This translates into CAIYAEIPDTQYF.

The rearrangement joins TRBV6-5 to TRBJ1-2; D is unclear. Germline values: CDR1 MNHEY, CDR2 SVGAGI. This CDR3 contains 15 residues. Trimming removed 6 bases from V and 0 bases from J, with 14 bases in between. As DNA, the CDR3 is TGTGCCAGCAGGCAACCTCAACTAGCTAACTATGGCTACACCTTC. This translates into CASRQPQLANYGYTF.

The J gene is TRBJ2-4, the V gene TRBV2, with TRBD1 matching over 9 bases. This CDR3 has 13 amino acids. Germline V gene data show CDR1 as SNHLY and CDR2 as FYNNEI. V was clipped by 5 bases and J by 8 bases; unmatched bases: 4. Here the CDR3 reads CASSRDRVDIQYF. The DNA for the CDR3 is TGTGCCAGCAGTAGGGACAGGGTTGACATTCAGTACTTC.

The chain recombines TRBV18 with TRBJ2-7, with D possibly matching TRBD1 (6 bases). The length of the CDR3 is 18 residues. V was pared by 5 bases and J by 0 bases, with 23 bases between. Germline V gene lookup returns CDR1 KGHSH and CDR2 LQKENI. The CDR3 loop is CASSADQIARGSSYEQYF. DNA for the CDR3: TGTGCCAGCTCAGCCGACCAAATCGCCAGGGGAAGCTCCTACGAGCAGTACTTC.

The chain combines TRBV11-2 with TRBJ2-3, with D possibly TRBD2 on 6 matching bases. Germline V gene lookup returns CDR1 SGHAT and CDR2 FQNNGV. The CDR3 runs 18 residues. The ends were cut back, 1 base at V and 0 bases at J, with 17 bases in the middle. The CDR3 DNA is TGTGCCAGCAGCTTAGCCTTCCTTGATGGGACTAGCACAGATACGCAGTATTTT. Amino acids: CASSLAFLDGTSTDTQYF. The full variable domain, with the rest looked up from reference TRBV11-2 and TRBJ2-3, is EAGVAQSPRYKIIEKRQSVAFWCNPISGHATLYWYQQILGQGPKLLIQFQNNGVVDDSQLPKDRFSAERLKGVDSTLKIQPAKLEDSAVYLCASSLAFLDGTSTDTQYFGPGTRLTVL.

The CDR3 DNA is TGTGCCAGCAGTTCCGGGACGTCCCAGTACGAGCAGTACTTC. Amino acids: CASSSGTSQYEQYF. This chain uses TRBV27 with TRBJ2-7; D may be TRBD1 or TRBD2 (5 bases each). V was pared by 4 bases and J by 4 bases, with 14 bases between. The CDR3 length is 14 residues. Looked up from germline, CDR1 is MNHEY and CDR2 is SMNVEV (reference sequence).

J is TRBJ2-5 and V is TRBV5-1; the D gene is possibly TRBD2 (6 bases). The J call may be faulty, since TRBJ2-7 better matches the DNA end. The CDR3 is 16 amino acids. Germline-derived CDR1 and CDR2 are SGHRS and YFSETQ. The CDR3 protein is CASSSLNGRNSYEQYF. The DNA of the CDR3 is TGCGCCAGCAGCTCCCTTAACGGGAGAAACTCCTACGAGCAGTACTTC.

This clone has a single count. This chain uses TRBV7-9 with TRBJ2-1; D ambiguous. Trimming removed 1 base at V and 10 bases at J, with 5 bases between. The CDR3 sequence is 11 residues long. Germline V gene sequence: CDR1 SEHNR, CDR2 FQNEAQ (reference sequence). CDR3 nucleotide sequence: TGTGCCAGCAGCTTAGTCGGGGAGCAGTTCTTC. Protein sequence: CASSLVGEQFF. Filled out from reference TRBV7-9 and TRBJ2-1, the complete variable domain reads DTGVSQNPRHKITKRGQNVTFRCDPISEHNRLYWYRQTLGQGPEFLTYFQNEAQLEKSRLLSDRFSAERPKGSFSTLEIQRTEQGDSAMYLCASSLVGEQFFGPGTRLTVL.

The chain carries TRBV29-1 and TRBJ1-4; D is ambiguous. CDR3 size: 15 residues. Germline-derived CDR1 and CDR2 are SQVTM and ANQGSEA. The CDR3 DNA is TGCAGGGACCCTGGTAATCTCGCAACTAATGAAAAACTGTTTTTT. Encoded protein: CRDPGNLATNEKLFF. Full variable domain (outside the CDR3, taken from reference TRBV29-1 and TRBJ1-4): SAVISQKPSRDICQRGTSLTIQCQVDSQVTMMFWYRQQPGQSLTLIATANQGSEATYESGFVIDKFPISRPNLTFSTLTVSNMSPEDSSIYLCRDPGNLATNEKLFFGSGTQLSVL.

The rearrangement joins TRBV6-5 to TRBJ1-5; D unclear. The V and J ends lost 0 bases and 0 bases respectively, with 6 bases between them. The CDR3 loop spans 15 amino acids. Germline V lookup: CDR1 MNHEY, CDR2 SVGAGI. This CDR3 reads CASSYSADSNQPQHF. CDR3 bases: TGTGCCAGCAGTTACTCGGCAGATAGCAATCAGCCCCAGCATTTT.

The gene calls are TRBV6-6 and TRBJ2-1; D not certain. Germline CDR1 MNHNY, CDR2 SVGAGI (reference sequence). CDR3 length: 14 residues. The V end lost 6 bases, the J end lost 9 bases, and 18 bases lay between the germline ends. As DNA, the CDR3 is TGTGCCAGCAGCCAGACAATAGTGTCTATTGAGCAGTTCTTC. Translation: CASSQTIVSIEQFF.

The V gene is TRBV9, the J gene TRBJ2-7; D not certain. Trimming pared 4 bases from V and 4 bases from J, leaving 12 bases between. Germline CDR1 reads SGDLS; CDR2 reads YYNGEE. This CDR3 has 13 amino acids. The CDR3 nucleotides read TGTGCCAGCAGCCTCTATGGAAGTTACGAGCAGTACTTC. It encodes CASSLYGSYEQYF.

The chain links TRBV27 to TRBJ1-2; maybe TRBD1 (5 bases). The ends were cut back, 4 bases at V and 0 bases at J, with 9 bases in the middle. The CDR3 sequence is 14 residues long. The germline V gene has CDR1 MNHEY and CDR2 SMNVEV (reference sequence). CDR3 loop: CASSSGIPNYGYTF. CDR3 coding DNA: TGTGCCAGCAGTTCAGGGATTCCTAACTATGGCTACACCTTC.

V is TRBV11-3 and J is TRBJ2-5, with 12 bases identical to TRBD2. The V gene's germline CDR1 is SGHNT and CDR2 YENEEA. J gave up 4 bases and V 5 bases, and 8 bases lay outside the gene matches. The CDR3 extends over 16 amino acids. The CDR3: CASSPTLAGGRETQYF. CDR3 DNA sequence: TGTGCCAGCAGCCCTACTCTAGCGGGAGGGCGAGAGACCCAGTACTTC.

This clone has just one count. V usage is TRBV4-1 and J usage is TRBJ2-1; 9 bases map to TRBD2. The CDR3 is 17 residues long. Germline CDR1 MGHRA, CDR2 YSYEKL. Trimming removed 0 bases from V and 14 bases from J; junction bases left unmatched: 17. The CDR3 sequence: CASSQDLRLAGTLYEFF. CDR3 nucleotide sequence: TGCGCCAGCAGCCAAGATTTGAGGCTAGCGGGAACCCTCTACGAGTTCTTC.

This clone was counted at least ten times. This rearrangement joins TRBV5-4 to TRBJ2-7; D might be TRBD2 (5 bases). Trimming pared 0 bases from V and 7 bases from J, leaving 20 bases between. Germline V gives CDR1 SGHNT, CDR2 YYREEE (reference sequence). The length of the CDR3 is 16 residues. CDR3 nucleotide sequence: TGTGCCAGCAGCTTGGGAATAGACTACTACCGCGGAGAGCAGTACTTC. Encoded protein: CASSLGIDYYRGEQYF.

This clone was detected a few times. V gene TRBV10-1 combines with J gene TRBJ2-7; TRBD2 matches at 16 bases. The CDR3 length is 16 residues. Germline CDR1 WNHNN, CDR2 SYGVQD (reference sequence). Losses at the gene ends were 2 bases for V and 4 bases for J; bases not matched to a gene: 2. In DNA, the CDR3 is TGCGCCAGCAGTGAGGGGACTAGCGGGAGGGAGTACGAGCAGTACTTC. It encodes CASSEGTSGREYEQYF.